A selection of T cell receptor beta chains follows, all from one sample in a study of blood T cells in healthy people across ages. Each CDR3 protein is one row after TCRdb ran MiXCR on the 5' RACE reads. This sample yields about 2 million distinct CDR3 sequences, of which roughly 52% are seen a single time; about 2.1% belongs to the top ten. Sequencing was carried out using blood. Receptors were obtained from a woman aged 40 to 55 in good health. The CDR3 runs from the conserved cysteine through the conserved F or W. Fields, in order: V gene, clone size, J gene, CDR3 protein. Size is omitted from some rows. Given values are once, few, many or a class for expanded clones.

v_gene: TRBV7-2; abundance: .; j_gene: TRBJ1-1; CDR3aa: CASSIGQGREAFF
v_gene: TRBV20-1; abundance: .; j_gene: TRBJ2-3; CDR3aa: CSVRGTGYSTQYF
v_gene: TRBV6-2/TRBV6-3; abundance: .; j_gene: TRBJ2-5; CDR3aa: CASRRRTDQETQYF
v_gene: TRBV19; abundance: .; j_gene: TRBJ2-6; CDR3aa: CASGGQSSGANVLTF
v_gene: TRBV7-2; abundance: once; j_gene: TRBJ2-1; CDR3aa: CTSSLDLRGGPNEQFF
v_gene: TRBV6-2/TRBV6-3; abundance: .; j_gene: TRBJ2-7; CDR3aa: CASSYSSGTVTYGQYF
v_gene: TRBV7-9; abundance: .; j_gene: TRBJ1-2; CDR3aa: CASSQGPGQGGGYTF
v_gene: TRBV5-6; abundance: once; j_gene: TRBJ1-2; CDR3aa: CASSYGLQGYGYTF
v_gene: TRBV5-1; abundance: .; j_gene: TRBJ2-7; CDR3aa: CASRRTELTYEQYF
v_gene: TRBV24-1; abundance: .; j_gene: TRBJ2-5; CDR3aa: CATKDRGETQYF
v_gene: TRBV10-3; abundance: .; j_gene: .; CDR3aa: CAISEGQGARETQYF
v_gene: TRBV24-1; abundance: .; j_gene: TRBJ2-5; CDR3aa: CATSEWDGSQETQYF
v_gene: TRBV4-2; abundance: few; j_gene: TRBJ1-6; CDR3aa: CASSQAGQESSYNSPLHF
v_gene: TRBV12-3/TRBV12-4; abundance: .; j_gene: TRBJ2-7; CDR3aa: CASSLGDRGTSYEQYF
v_gene: TRBV4-2; abundance: .; j_gene: TRBJ2-3; CDR3aa: CASSQDGGGASDTQYF
v_gene: TRBV7-9; abundance: few; j_gene: TRBJ2-1; CDR3aa: CASSLRTGDRNEQFF
v_gene: TRBV15; abundance: few; j_gene: TRBJ2-6; CDR3aa: CAIQGGSGANVLTF
v_gene: TRBV4-2; abundance: few; j_gene: TRBJ1-5; CDR3aa: CASSQQNPTGSNQPQHF
v_gene: TRBV20-1; abundance: .; j_gene: TRBJ2-3; CDR3aa: CSAREGRGTDTQYF
v_gene: TRBV4-2; abundance: .; j_gene: TRBJ2-1; CDR3aa: CASSQPSVGRGQQETQFF
v_gene: TRBV28; abundance: .; j_gene: TRBJ2-5; CDR3aa: CASSTTGVRETQYF
v_gene: TRBV7-2; abundance: .; j_gene: TRBJ2-1; CDR3aa: CASSLAWGGLNEQFF
v_gene: TRBV28; abundance: .; j_gene: TRBJ2-4; CDR3aa: CASSLFNFGTLLTLGDIQYF
v_gene: TRBV6-2/TRBV6-3; abundance: few; j_gene: TRBJ2-5; CDR3aa: CASTQVEGRETQYF